This T cell receptor beta chain was documented in a study of shared clonotypes between healthy human individuals (dated by TCRdb to the early 2020s). For the study in its entirety: The cohort included three men and two women between 18 and 49 years of age. For each donor, CD4 naive and CD4 memory were each run on three plates, CD8 naive on two plates, and CD8 memory on one plate. The study deeply sequenced blood TCR repertoires of five healthy adults to estimate repertoire size and the extent of clonotype sharing between individuals. To increase sequencing depth and limit assay-specific biases, TCR repertoire library preparation and sequencing were carried out by different laboratories using diverse techniques. Each donor's leukapheresis produced roughly between roughly 0.94 and 9.5 billion PBMCs. Findings and caveats that apply to the study as a whole: Larger estimated clonotype richness was generally found for naive subsets than for memory subsets. Compared with non-shared clonotypes, clonotypes shared by all four sorted-subset donors had higher generation probabilities. When a few donors were compared, the shared fraction of clonotypes was roughly 5% for naive CD4, around 3.6% for naive CD8, 2% to 2.5% for memory CD4, and 0.4% for memory CD8. Only blood was sampled, and tissue TCR repertoires likely differ from those in blood. Because the study included only a small number of donors, the genetic and exposure-history diversity represented was limited. Based on pairwise subsampling, the degree of clonotype sharing among donors was expected to be affected by sequencing depth. Even with the large sequencing depth, rarefaction of the sorted-subset datasets indicated that sequencing was incomplete.

TCR CDR3 regions were amplified from genomic DNA by multiplex PCR using the deep immunoSEQ assay. For each cell subset, the extracted genomic DNA was distributed evenly across all wells of several immunoSEQ 96-well plates, and each plate served as one replicate. Each replicate PCR for sorted subsets received about 210 ng genomic DNA, equal to tens of thousands of T cell genomes. Purified libraries were measured with a Qubit 3.0 fluorometer, size-checked on a Bioanalyzer 2100, and measured again with the KAPA Library Quantification kit. Every immunoSEQ 96-well plate was sequenced on a dedicated single-read 150-cycle Illumina NextSeq 550 flow cell. The study's processing was this. Because only junctional sequences without quality scores were contained in the immunoSEQ output, filtering matching that applied to full-length reads could not be performed. To assign V/J genes and CDR3, sequences were annotated using PyIR, a Python wrapper for IgBLAST v1.9, with IMGT germline references. Reads were filtered out if the reads had weak V/J assignments (E-value above 1e-6), no CDR3, stop codons, out-of-frame junctions, or ambiguous translated residues. A V3J clonotype was defined by an identical inferred V gene, J gene, and CDR3 amino acid sequence. Percentage overlap between repertoires was computed as shared unique clonotypes divided by the size of the smaller repertoire. RTK rarefaction, the Chao1 estimator, and Recon v2.1 estimates of unobserved clonotypes were used to assess repertoire richness. Generation probabilities were computed with OLGA for all TCRbeta clonotypes obtained by the gDNA method from several donors. In its TCRdb copy, this immuneACCESS table keeps in-frame sequences only and misses some clones. Where compared with another copy, unresolved V genes explain less than half of these, and the others have no known cause. V, J and clone size derive from that table, while D and trimming were established from the DNA sequence. The sample yields around 600,000 clones; roughly 96% were counted once. Of the sample, over 0.1% is held by the ten largest clones.

CD8 naive samples were obtained by positive selection for CCR7 among CD45RO-negative cells, yielding a CD45RA+CCR7+ population from which TemRA cells were excluded. Donors were healthy HIV-negative adults with no recently reported acute infections or vaccinations. Every donor was a Caucasian adult living in Nashville, Tennessee, USA. After blood collection by leukapheresis, PBMCs were isolated using Ficoll-Histopaque density gradient centrifugation and then cryopreserved in the vapor phase of liquid nitrogen. Purity and quantity of every magnetically sorted T cell population were checked by analytical flow cytometry. Each sorted fraction had its genomic DNA isolated and then quantified by UV absorbance on a Nanodrop 2000c. Deletion took 3 bases off V and 8 bases off J, with a span of 17 bases between the germline ends. The germline V gene (reference sequence) supplies CDR1 MNHEY and CDR2 SMNVEV. The CDR3 runs 15 residues from the cysteine to the phenylalanine. Here the CDR3 DNA is all that survives: 45 bases in frame from base 1.

In the case of this clone: Its antigen is not yet known. One base away there is no much larger clone; base qualities are not given.

The chain was built from TRBV27 and TRBJ2-1; the D region possibly corresponds to TRBD2 (6 bases align). Material: naive CD8+ T cells sorted from blood. What this sample's cell subset or site label stands for: CD45RA+CCR7+. This TCR was sampled from a woman in her 30s in good health. The CDR3 has the sequence CASSFAVGGAHEQFF. The nucleotides read TGTGCCAGCAGTTTCGCTGTAGGAGGGGCGCATGAGCAGTTCTTC.